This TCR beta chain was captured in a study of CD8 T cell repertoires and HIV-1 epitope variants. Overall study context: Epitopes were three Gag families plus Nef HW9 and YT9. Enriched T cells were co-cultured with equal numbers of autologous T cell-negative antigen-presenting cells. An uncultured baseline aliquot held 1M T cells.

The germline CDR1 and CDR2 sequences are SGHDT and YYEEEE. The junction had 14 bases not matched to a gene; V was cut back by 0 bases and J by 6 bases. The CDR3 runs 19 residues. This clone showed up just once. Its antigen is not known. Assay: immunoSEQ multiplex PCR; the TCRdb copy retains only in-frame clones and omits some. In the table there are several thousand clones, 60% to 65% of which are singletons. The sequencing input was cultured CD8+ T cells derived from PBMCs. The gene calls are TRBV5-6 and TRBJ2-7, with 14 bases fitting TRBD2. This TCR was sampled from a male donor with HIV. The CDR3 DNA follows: TGTGCCAGCAGCTTGGGTGAGGGACTAGCGGGAGCGAGGCGGGGCGAGCAGTACTTC. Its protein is CASSLGEGLAGARRGEQYF.